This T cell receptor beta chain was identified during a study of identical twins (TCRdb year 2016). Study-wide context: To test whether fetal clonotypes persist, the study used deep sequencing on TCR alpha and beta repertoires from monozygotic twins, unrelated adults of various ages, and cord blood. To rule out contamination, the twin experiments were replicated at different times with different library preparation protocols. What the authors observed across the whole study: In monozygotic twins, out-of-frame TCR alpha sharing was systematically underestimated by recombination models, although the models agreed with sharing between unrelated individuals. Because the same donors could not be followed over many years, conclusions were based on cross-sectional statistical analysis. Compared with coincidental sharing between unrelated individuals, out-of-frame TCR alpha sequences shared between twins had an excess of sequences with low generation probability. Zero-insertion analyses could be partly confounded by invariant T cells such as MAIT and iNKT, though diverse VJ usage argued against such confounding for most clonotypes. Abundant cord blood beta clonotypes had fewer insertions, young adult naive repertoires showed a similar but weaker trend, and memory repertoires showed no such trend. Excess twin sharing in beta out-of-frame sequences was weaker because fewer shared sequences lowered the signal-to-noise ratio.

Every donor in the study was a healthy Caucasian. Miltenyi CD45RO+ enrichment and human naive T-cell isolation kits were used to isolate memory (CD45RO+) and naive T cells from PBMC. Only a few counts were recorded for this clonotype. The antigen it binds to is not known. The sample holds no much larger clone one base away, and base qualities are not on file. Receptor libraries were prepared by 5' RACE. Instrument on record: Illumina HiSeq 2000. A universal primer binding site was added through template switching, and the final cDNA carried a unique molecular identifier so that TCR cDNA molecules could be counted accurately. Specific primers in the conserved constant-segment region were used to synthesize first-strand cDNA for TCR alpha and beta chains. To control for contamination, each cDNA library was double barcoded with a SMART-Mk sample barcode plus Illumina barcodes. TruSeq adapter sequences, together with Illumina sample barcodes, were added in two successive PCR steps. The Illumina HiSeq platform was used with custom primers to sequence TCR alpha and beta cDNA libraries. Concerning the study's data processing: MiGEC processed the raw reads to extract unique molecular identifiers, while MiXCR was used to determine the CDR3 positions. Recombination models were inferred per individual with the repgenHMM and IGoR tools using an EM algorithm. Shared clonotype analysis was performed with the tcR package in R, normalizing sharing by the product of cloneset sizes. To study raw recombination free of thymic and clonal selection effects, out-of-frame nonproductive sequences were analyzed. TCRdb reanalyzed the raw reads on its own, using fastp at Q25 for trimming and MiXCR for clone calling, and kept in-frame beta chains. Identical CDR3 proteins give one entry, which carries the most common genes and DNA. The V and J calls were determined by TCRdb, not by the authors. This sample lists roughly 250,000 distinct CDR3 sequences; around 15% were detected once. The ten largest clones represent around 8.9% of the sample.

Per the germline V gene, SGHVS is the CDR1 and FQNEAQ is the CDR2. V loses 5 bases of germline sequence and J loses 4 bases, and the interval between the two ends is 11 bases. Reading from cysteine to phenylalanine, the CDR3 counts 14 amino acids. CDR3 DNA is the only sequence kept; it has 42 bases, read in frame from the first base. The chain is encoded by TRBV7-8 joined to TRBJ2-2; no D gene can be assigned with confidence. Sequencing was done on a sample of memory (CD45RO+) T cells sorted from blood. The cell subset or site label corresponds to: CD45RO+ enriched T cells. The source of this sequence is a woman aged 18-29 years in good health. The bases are TGTGCCAGCAGCAGGACCGGGTTCACCGGGGAGCTGTTTTTT. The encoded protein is CASSRTGFTGELFF.